A few counts support the clone carrying this T cell receptor (beta chain). This CDR3 region has 17 residues. V lost 0 bases and J lost 0, with 12 bases in between. Germline V CDR1 and CDR2: WSHSY, SAAADI. The record originates from a study of T cells in Graves' hyperthyroidism and ophthalmopathy. Reasons for excluding patients were uncontrolled infection, other autoimmune disease, pregnancy or lactation. The investigators amplified TCR beta CDR3 regions from RNA transcripts. RT-PCR in the first round (using the HTBI primer set) targeted the TCR CDR3. Each CDR3 protein is one row after TCRdb ran MiXCR on the multiplex PCR reads. The sample gives 600,000 to 650,000 distinct CDR3 sequences, around 20% of which show up once; 30% to 40% is in the top ten.

The receptor's source is a man aged 25-40 years with Graves' ophthalmopathy. V gene TRBV10-2 combines with J gene TRBJ1-5; TRBD1 might be the D (5 bases). The sample was blood. CDR3 DNA sequence: TGCGCCAGCAGTGAGTCGAGCGGGGCTCGTAGCAATCAGCCCCAGCATTTT. It encodes CASSESSGARSNQPQHF.